These 5 T cell receptor beta chains were all obtained from the same sample, sequenced in a study of OX40 agonist ivuxolimab in advanced cancers. TCRdb's copy holds only in-frame clones and misses some; the assay was immunoSEQ multiplex PCR. The profile shows around 41,000 clones, roughly 91% of them singletons. Sequencing was performed on CD4+ or CD8+ T cells sorted from blood, taken in a trial of the OX40 agonist ivuxolimab. Receptor source: an adult with an advanced solid tumor such as melanoma, head and neck, liver or kidney cancer.

The CDR3 is CASSPPSGLTEAFF. DNA for the CDR3: TGCGCCAGCAGCCCGCCCAGTGGGCTCACTGAAGCTTTCTTT. The chain has TRBV5-1 and TRBJ1-1, with no clear D. This CDR3 spans 14 amino acids. The V end lost 4 bases, the J end lost 4 bases, and 14 bases lay between the germline ends. Per the germline V gene, CDR1 is SGHRS and CDR2 is YFSETQ.

This chain uses TRBV6-1 with TRBJ2-3, with TRBD2 matching 9 bases. Germline CDR1 reads MNHNS; CDR2 reads SASEGT. This CDR3 has 15 amino acids. The V gene end was trimmed by 3 bases and the J gene end by 2 bases; junction bases not matched to a gene: 3. The CDR3 region is CASSELAGATDTQYF. In DNA form, the CDR3 reads TGTGCCAGCAGTGAGTTAGCGGGGGCCACAGATACGCAGTATTTT.

This sequence joins TRBV2 and TRBJ1-6; TRBD1 aligns across 8 bases. Germline V gene data show CDR1 as SNHLY and CDR2 as FYNNEI. After removal of 5 bases from V and 9 bases from J, the junction contained 12 bases not matched to a gene. This CDR3 is built from 16 residues. The CDR3 here is CASSPGQDLGVSPLHF. Here the CDR3 DNA reads TGTGCCAGCAGTCCGGGACAGGACCTAGGGGTTTCACCCCTCCACTTT.

This clone appeared a single time. The chain has TRBV9 and TRBJ2-2, with D perhaps matching TRBD1 (6 bases). Between the trimmed V and J ends, which lost 2 bases and 1 base, there was a span of 9 bases. Germline V gene data show CDR1 as SGDLS and CDR2 as YYNGEE. CDR3 length: 15 residues. The CDR3 coding sequence is TGTGCCAGCAGCGTGACGACAGGGAACACCGGGGAGCTGTTTTTT. It encodes CASSVTTGNTGELFF.

This clone was picked up one time. The V and J genes are TRBV6-5 and TRBJ2-7; 9 positions match TRBD1. The length of the CDR3 is 14 residues. V shed 6 bases, J shed 3 bases, and the junction held 6 bases outside the gene matches. In germline, CDR1 is MNHEY, CDR2 SVGAGI. The CDR3 DNA follows: TGTGCCAGCAGCAATGGACAGGGGAGCTACGAGCAGTACTTC. This encodes CASSNGQGSYEQYF.